The T cell receptor beta chain under discussion was sequenced for a study of Tregs in tolerant kidney transplant recipients. Recipient PBMCs carried a CFSE label and met irradiated graft donor PBMCs for about six days before FACS sorting. Sequencing was performed with immunoSEQ multiplex PCR; in TCRdb, only in-frame clones are kept and a portion is missing. The data contain 15,000 or so clones, 53% of them seen just once; the ten biggest clones take up about 3.3%. This clone rates as medium-sized. No antigen is known for it. Study-level findings and limits: Biological reproducibility was not directly addressed, but technical replication error appeared minimal. Donor-specific Treg expansion exceeded global Treg expansion in tolerant patients, suggesting antigen drive.

Germline V gene lookup returns CDR1 KGHSH and CDR2 LQKENI. The CDR3 covers 18 residues. J lost 3 bases, V lost 3 bases, and 15 bases had no gene match. This material consisted of CD4+ T cells from blood cultured with allogeneic cells, taken before the transplant. The receptor was derived from a human patient who received a combined kidney and bone marrow transplant. This chain links TRBV18 with TRBJ2-3; TRBD2 agrees at 7 bases. The CDR3 DNA reads as TGTGCCAGCTCACCCCTCCACAATAGACTAGCAGCGACAGATACGCAGTATTTT. Translated: CASSPLHNRLAATDTQYF.